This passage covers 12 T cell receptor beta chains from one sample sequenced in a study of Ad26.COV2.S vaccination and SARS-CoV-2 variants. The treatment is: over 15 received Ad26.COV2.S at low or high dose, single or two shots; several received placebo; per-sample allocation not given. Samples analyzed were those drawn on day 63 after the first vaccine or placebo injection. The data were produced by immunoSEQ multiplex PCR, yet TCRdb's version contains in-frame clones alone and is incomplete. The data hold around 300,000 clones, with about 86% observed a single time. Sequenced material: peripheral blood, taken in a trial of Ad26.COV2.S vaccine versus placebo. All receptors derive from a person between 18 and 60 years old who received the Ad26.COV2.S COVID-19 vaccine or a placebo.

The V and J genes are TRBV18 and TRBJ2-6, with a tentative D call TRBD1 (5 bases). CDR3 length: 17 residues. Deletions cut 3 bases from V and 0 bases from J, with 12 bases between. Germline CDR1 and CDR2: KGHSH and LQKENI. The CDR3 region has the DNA TGTGCCAGCTCACCCTTCTCAGGGTTCTCTGGGGCCAACGTCCTGACTTTC. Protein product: CASSPFSGFSGANVLTF.

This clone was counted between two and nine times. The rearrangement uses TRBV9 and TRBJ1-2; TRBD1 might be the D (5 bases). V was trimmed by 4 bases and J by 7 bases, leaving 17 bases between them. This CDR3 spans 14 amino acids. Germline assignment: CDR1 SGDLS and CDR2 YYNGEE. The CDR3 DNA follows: TGTGCCAGCAGCCCTAGTCGGGGGGATGGTGGCTACACCTTC. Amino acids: CASSPSRGDGGYTF. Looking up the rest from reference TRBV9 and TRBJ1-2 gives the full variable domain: DSGVTQTPKHLITATGQRVTLRCSPRSGDLSVYWYQQSLDQGLQFLIQYYNGEERAKGNILERFSAQQFPDLHSELNLSSLELGDSALYFCASSPSRGDGGYTFGSGTRLTVV.

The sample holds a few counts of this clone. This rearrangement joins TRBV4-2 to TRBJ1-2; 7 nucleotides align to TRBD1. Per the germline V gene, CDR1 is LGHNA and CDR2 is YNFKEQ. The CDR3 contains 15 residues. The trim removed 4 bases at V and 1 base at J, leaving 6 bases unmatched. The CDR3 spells CASSPRGGHNYGYTF. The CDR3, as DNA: TGTGCCAGCAGCCCCAGGGGGGGGCATAACTATGGCTACACCTTC.

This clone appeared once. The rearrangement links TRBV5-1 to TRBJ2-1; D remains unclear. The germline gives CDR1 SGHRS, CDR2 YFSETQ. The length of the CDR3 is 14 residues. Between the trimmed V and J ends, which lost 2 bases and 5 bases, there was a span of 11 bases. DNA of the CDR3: TGCGCCAGCAGCTTAGGTGCTACCGACAATGAGCAGTTCTTC. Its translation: CASSLGATDNEQFF.

The CDR3 sequence: CSVGTPRYNEQFF. The CDR3 nucleotides read TGCAGCGTTGGGACTCCTCGCTACAATGAGCAGTTCTTC. This sequence joins TRBV29-1 and TRBJ2-1; D is perhaps TRBD2 (5 bases). The CDR3 extends over 13 amino acids. Germline CDR1 and CDR2: SQVTM and ANQGSEA. V lost 4 bases and J 3 bases, leaving 10 bases between the germline ends.

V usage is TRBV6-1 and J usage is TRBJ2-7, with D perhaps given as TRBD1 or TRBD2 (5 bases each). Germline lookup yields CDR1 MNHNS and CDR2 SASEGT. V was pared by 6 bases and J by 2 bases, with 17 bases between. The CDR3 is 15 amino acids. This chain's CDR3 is CASRRGQDQAYEQYF. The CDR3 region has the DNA TGTGCCAGCAGACGGGGCCAAGACCAGGCCTACGAGCAGTACTTC.

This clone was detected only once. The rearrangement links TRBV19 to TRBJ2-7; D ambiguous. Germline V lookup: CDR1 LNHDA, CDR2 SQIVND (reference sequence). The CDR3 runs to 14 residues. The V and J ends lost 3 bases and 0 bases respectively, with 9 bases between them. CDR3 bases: TGTGCCAGTAGTATCCCCGACAACTCCTACGAGCAGTACTTC. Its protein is CASSIPDNSYEQYF.

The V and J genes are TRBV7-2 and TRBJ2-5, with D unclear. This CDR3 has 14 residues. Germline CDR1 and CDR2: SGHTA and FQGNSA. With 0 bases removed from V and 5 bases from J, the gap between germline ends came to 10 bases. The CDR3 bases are TGTGCCAGCAGCTTAGCAGGGATAGGGGAGACCCAGTACTTC. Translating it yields CASSLAGIGETQYF.

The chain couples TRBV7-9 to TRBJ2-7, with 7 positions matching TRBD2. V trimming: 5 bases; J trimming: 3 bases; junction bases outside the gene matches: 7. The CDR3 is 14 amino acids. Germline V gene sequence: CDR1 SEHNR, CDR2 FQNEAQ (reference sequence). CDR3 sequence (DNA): TGTGCCAGCAGCCGCGGACTAGAGAGCTACGAGCAGTACTTC. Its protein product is CASSRGLESYEQYF.

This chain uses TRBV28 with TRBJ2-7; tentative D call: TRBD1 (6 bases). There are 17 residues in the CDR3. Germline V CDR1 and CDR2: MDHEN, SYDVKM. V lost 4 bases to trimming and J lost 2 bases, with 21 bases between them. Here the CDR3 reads CASSSPLGAGITYEQYF. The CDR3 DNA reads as TGTGCCAGCAGTTCCCCTCTGGGGGCAGGGATAACCTACGAGCAGTACTTC.

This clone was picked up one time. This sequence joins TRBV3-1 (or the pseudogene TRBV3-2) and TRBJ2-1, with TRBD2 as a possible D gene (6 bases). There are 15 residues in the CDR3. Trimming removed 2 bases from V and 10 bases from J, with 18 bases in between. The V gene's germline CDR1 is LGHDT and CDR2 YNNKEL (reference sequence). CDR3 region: CASSQYDGTRAEQFF. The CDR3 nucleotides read TGTGCCAGCAGCCAATACGATGGGACTCGGGCGGAGCAGTTCTTC.

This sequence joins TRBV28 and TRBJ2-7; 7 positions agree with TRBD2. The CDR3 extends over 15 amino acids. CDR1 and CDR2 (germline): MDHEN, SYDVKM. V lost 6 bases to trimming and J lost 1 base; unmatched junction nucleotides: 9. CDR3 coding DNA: TGTGCCAGCAGGCGGGGGTTAGCGGAGTCCTACGAGCAGTACTTC. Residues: CASRRGLAESYEQYF.